Below, 27 T cell receptor beta chains from the same sample are listed, as sequenced in a study of T cell responses to AZD1222 COVID-19 vaccine. Produced via immunoSEQ multiplex PCR; TCRdb's table is partial and in-frame only. Here the sample spans 80,000 to 100,000 clones, 80% to 90% being singletons. The material sequenced was peripheral blood, taken 28 days after the second AZD1222 dose. The receptors stem from an adult who received the AZD1222 COVID-19 vaccine.

The chain recombines TRBV7-9 with TRBJ2-7; D ambiguous. The CDR3 loop spans 12 amino acids. Trimming took 2 bases from V and 0 from J, leaving 2 bases between them. CDR1 is SEHNR and CDR2 is FQNEAQ in the germline V gene (reference sequence). This CDR3 reads CASSLHSYEQYF. The CDR3 bases are TGTGCCAGCAGCTTACACTCCTACGAGCAGTACTTC.

In its sample, this clone was seen a few times. The chain carries TRBV7-9 and TRBJ1-2; D is undetermined. The V and J ends lost 5 bases and 4 bases respectively, with 5 bases between them. The germline CDR1 and CDR2 sequences are SEHNR and FQNEAQ (reference sequence). This CDR3 region has 11 residues. The DNA for the CDR3 is TGTGCCAGCAGCCCAGGCTATGGCTACACCTTC. It encodes CASSPGYGYTF. The entire variable domain, with the rest obtained from reference TRBV7-9 and TRBJ1-2, is as follows: DTGVSQNPRHKITKRGQNVTFRCDPISEHNRLYWYRQTLGQGPEFLTYFQNEAQLEKSRLLSDRFSAERPKGSFSTLEIQRTEQGDSAMYLCASSPGYGYTFGSGTRLTVV.

The chain combines TRBV5-1 with TRBJ2-3; TRBD1 aligns across 8 bases. CDR3 length equals 17 residues. CDR1 SGHRS and CDR2 YFSETQ come from the germline V gene. V shed 2 bases, J shed 2 bases, and the junction held 10 bases outside the gene matches. The CDR3: CASSFLGQGTNTDTQYF. CDR3 DNA: TGCGCCAGCAGCTTCCTCGGACAGGGCACAAACACAGATACGCAGTATTTT.

The chain links TRBV20-1 to TRBJ2-2; D not resolved. Trimming removed 7 bases at V and 0 bases at J, with 3 bases between. The germline V gene has CDR1 DFQATT and CDR2 SNEGSKA (reference sequence). This CDR3 contains 11 residues. CDR3 sequence (DNA): TGCAGTGTAGCGAACACCGGGGAGCTGTTTTTT. This translates into CSVANTGELFF.

The V gene is TRBV7-2, the J gene TRBJ1-5; 7 bases agree with TRBD1. CDR1 is SGHTA and CDR2 is FQGNSA in the germline V gene. This CDR3 has 16 amino acids. V trimming: 1 base; J trimming: 1 base; junction bases outside the gene matches: 4. The CDR3 protein is CASSLVGGESNQPQHF. CDR3 coding DNA: TGTGCCAGCAGCTTAGTAGGGGGCGAAAGCAATCAGCCCCAGCATTTT.

As for this clone: The sample has other DNA sequences that encode this CDR3 too. J is TRBJ1-5 and V is TRBV2; 7 bases are a match to TRBD1. CDR1 and CDR2 from the germline V gene are SNHLY and FYNNEI. The V and J ends lost 6 bases and 0 bases, in that order; junction bases with no gene match: 2. CDR3 length: 14 residues. DNA for the CDR3: TGTGCCAGCAGCAGACAGGGTAGCAATCAGCCCCAGCATTTT. It translates to CASSRQGSNQPQHF.

The chain carries TRBV27 and TRBJ2-1, with D perhaps assigned TRBD1 or TRBD2 (5 bases each). The ends were cut back, 3 bases at V and 4 bases at J, with 10 bases in the middle. Germline loops: CDR1 MNHEY, CDR2 SMNVEV (reference sequence). The CDR3 has 14 amino acids. The CDR3 DNA reads as TGTGCCAGCAGTTTTGCCGGGGCATACAATGAGCAGTTCTTC. It specifies CASSFAGAYNEQFF.

The rearrangement links TRBV10-2 to TRBJ2-5, with TRBD2 identical over 10 bases. Looked up from germline, CDR1 is WSHSY and CDR2 is SAAADI. The V gene end was trimmed by 6 bases and the J gene end by 2 bases; junction bases not matched to a gene: 3. This CDR3 is 14 amino acids long. This chain's CDR3 is CASRFSGGQETQYF. The CDR3 nucleotides read TGCGCCAGCAGATTTAGCGGGGGGCAAGAGACCCAGTACTTC.

The chain combines TRBV28 with TRBJ1-5; tentatively, D is TRBD1 (5 bases). Per germline, CDR1 MDHEN and CDR2 SYDVKM. The CDR3 loop spans 18 amino acids. Trimming took off 1 base at V and 0 bases at J, with 16 bases between the two ends. The CDR3 sequence is CASSLFERQSYSNQPQHF. The CDR3 DNA reads TGTGCCAGCAGTTTATTCGAACGACAGTCTTATAGCAATCAGCCCCAGCATTTT.

This chain uses TRBV3-1 (or the pseudogene TRBV3-2) with TRBJ2-7; tentative D call: TRBD1 (6 bases). The V end lost 4 bases, the J end lost 5 bases, and 18 bases lay between the germline ends. This CDR3 spans 15 amino acids. Germline V CDR1 and CDR2: LGHDT, YNNKEL (reference sequence). CDR3 DNA: TGTGCCAGCAGCCTTACAGGGCTCCCTCCAGACGAGCAGTACTTC. This gives the protein CASSLTGLPPDEQYF.

The J gene is TRBJ1-2, the V gene TRBV6-2 or TRBV6-3; D is possibly TRBD1 (5 bases). This CDR3 region has 16 residues. Germline CDR1 MNHEY, CDR2 SVGEGT. Trimming took off 5 bases at V and 6 bases at J, with 22 bases between the two ends. CDR3 sequence (DNA): TGTGCCAGCAGTATGGGACGGCTCCCGGGTCGGGATGGCTACACCTTC. Translation gives CASSMGRLPGRDGYTF.

V usage is TRBV30 and J usage is TRBJ1-6, with TRBD1 matching 7 bases. The CDR3 sequence is 15 residues long. Trimming took 2 bases from V and 5 from J; bases not matched to a gene: 6. Germline V gene data show CDR1 as GTSNPN and CDR2 as SVGIG (reference sequence). As DNA, the CDR3 is TGTGCCTGGAGTTGGGACAGCAGAAATAATTCACCCCTCCACTTT. It codes for CAWSWDSRNNSPLHF.

The V call is TRBV4-2, the J call TRBJ2-1; 11 positions match TRBD2. Germline lookup yields CDR1 LGHNA and CDR2 YNFKEQ. The ends lost 2 bases at V and 10 bases at J; junction bases unmatched: 7. The CDR3 spans 15 residues. CDR3 loop: CASSQFTSGSEEQFF. The CDR3 region has the DNA TGTGCCAGCAGCCAATTCACTAGCGGGAGCGAGGAGCAGTTCTTC.

This clone was seen only once. The chain carries TRBV2 and TRBJ1-2; 8 bases match TRBD1. The trim removed 8 bases at V and 0 bases at J, leaving 5 bases unmatched. CDR1 and CDR2 from the germline V gene are SNHLY and FYNNEI. The CDR3 has 14 amino acids. The CDR3 DNA reads TGTGCCAGCCGGCAGGGGGCCCCTAACTATGGCTACACCTTC. Protein: CASRQGAPNYGYTF.

The rearrangement links TRBV6-2 or TRBV6-3 to TRBJ1-6; a possible D gene is TRBD1 (6 bases). This CDR3 region has 20 residues. Trimming took 1 base from V and 5 from J, leaving 24 bases between them. Germline V gene sequence: CDR1 MNHEY, CDR2 SVGEGT. CDR3 loop: CASSYFAARGQLLDNSPLHF. The CDR3 bases are TGTGCCAGCAGTTACTTTGCCGCGAGAGGACAGCTCCTGGATAATTCACCCCTCCACTTT.

This chain connects TRBV5-4 to TRBJ2-3; 7 nucleotides match TRBD2. This CDR3 region has 17 residues. J was trimmed by 3 bases and V by 5 bases; bases with no gene match: 15. Per the germline V gene, CDR1 is SGHNT and CDR2 is YYREEE (reference sequence). The CDR3 reads CASRGGGSGVSTDTQYF. The CDR3 region has the DNA TGTGCCAGCAGGGGTGGCGGGAGCGGGGTCTCGACAGATACGCAGTATTTT.

V usage is TRBV7-2 and J usage is TRBJ1-5; the D gene is possibly TRBD1 (5 bases). The length of the CDR3 is 15 residues. The germline V and J ends were trimmed by 1 base and 4 bases, with 11 bases remaining between them. CDR1 SGHTA and CDR2 FQGNSA come from the germline V gene. CDR3 sequence: CASSLVQVPNQPQHF. The CDR3 DNA reads as TGTGCCAGCAGCTTAGTACAGGTTCCTAATCAGCCCCAGCATTTT.

CDR3: CASSRDTNNSPLHF. CDR3 bases: TGCGCCAGCAGCAGGGACACCAATAATTCACCCCTCCACTTT. The chain links TRBV5-1 to TRBJ1-6; maybe TRBD1 (6 bases). V lost 4 bases to trimming and J lost 5 bases, with 10 bases between them. Per the germline V gene, CDR1 is SGHRS and CDR2 is YFSETQ. CDR3 size: 14 residues.

The chain combines TRBV5-4 with TRBJ1-1; D not resolved. Trimming took off 4 bases at V and 6 bases at J, with 13 bases between the two ends. The CDR3 extends over 13 amino acids. Germline-derived CDR1 and CDR2 are SGHNT and YYREEE (reference sequence). The DNA for the CDR3 is TGTGCCAGCAGCACGTACCGGGAAGCTGAAGCTTTCTTT. Encoded protein: CASSTYREAEAFF.

The chain joins TRBV7-2 to TRBJ2-5; 9 nucleotides align to TRBD1. This CDR3 contains 15 residues. Germline CDR1 is SGHTA and CDR2 is FQGNSA. V lost 0 bases to trimming and J lost 4 bases; unmatched junction nucleotides: 3. The CDR3 region is CASSLAPTGGETQYF. CDR3 coding DNA: TGTGCCAGCAGCTTAGCCCCGACAGGGGGAGAGACCCAGTACTTC.

The V gene is TRBV28, the J gene TRBJ1-5, with D possibly TRBD1 on 5 matching bases. The CDR3 length is 14 residues. The germline V and J ends were trimmed by 11 bases and 6 bases, with 20 bases remaining between them. Germline V gene lookup returns CDR1 MDHEN and CDR2 SYDVKM. CDR3 amino acids: CAASQGLWGQPQHF. The CDR3 coding sequence is TGTGCCGCCTCTCAGGGACTTTGGGGTCAGCCCCAGCATTTT.

The gene calls are TRBV6-5 and TRBJ1-6, with 7 nucleotides matching TRBD1. V was clipped by 5 bases and J by 9 bases; unmatched bases: 10. Germline assignment: CDR1 MNHEY and CDR2 SVGAGI. CDR3 length: 15 residues. The CDR3, as DNA: TGTGCCAGCAGTACCACCGGGACAGCGACTTCACCCCTCCACTTT. The encoded protein is CASSTTGTATSPLHF.

This clone was seen a few times. The V call is TRBV6-5, the J call TRBJ2-5, with TRBD1 matching 9 bases. The V and J ends lost 8 bases and 5 bases, in that order; junction bases with no gene match: 9. The CDR3 has 14 amino acids. The germline CDR1 and CDR2 sequences are MNHEY and SVGAGI. CDR3 loop: CASQTGGRRETQYF. The CDR3 region has the DNA TGTGCCAGCCAAACAGGGGGCCGGCGGGAGACCCAGTACTTC.

The genes are TRBV12-3 or TRBV12-4 and TRBJ1-2; 7 bases align to TRBD1. With V trimmed by 8 bases and J by 5 bases, 8 bases remained unmatched. CDR3 size: 13 residues. The CDR3 protein is CASGDRIQYGYTF. As DNA, the CDR3 is TGTGCCAGCGGGGACAGAATTCAATATGGCTACACCTTC.

This clone was counted a single time. In DNA form, the CDR3 reads TGTGCCACCAGCAGAGAAAGGGACAGGGACCCCTATGGCTACACCTTC. Translation: CATSRERDRDPYGYTF. This rearrangement joins TRBV15 to TRBJ1-2; 9 positions agree with TRBD1. The germline gives CDR1 LNHNV, CDR2 YYDKDF (reference sequence). The CDR3 contains 16 residues. With V trimmed by 0 bases and J by 4 bases, 6 bases remained unmatched. The full variable domain, completed using reference TRBV15 and TRBJ1-2, is DAMVIQNPRYQVTQFGKPVTLSCSQTLNHNVMYWYQQKSSQAPKLLFHYYDKDFNNEADTPDNFQSRRPNTSFCFLDIRSPGLGDTAMYLCATSRERDRDPYGYTFGSGTRLTVV.

The chain has TRBV11-2 and TRBJ1-4, with D possibly being TRBD1 (5 bases). Trimming cost V 2 bases and J 7 bases, with 14 bases left between them. The CDR3 consists of 15 residues. Germline V lookup: CDR1 SGHAT, CDR2 FQNNGV. The CDR3 coding sequence is TGTGCCAGCAGCTTAAGAGGGACGTTTACTGAAAAACTGTTTTTT. Translated: CASSLRGTFTEKLFF.

The V and J genes are TRBV7-6 and TRBJ1-3; 8 bases match TRBD1. Trimming removed 5 bases from V and 4 bases from J; junction bases left unmatched: 7. Germline V gene sequence: CDR1 SGHVS, CDR2 FNYEAQ. The CDR3 is 15 residues long. This chain's CDR3 is CASSRQTGDGNTIYF. The CDR3 bases are TGTGCCAGCAGCCGCCAGACAGGGGACGGAAACACCATATATTTT.